The 2 T cell receptor beta chains presented below share a single source sample, sequenced in a study of blood T cell repertoires in COVID-19. TCRdb's copy holds only in-frame clones and misses some; the assay was immunoSEQ multiplex PCR. This table has some 240,000 clones, more than 65% appearing once. The sample was peripheral blood. The origin of the receptors is a middle-aged woman who had recovered from COVID-19.

This clone appeared a few times. The CDR3 loop is CASSNQGHQPQHF. The CDR3, as DNA: TGTGCCAGCTCCAACCAGGGCCATCAGCCCCAGCATTTT. The chain has TRBV18 and TRBJ1-5, with D tentatively TRBD1 (5 bases). There are 13 residues in the CDR3. Germline V CDR1 and CDR2: KGHSH, LQKENI. Trimming removed 6 bases from V and 5 bases from J, with 11 bases in between.

The gene calls are TRBV5-4 and TRBJ2-1, with D tentatively TRBD1 (5 bases). This CDR3 is built from 15 residues. Germline CDR1 is SGHNT and CDR2 is YYREEE (reference sequence). With 0 bases removed from V and 2 bases from J, the gap between germline ends came to 9 bases. In DNA, the CDR3 is TGTGCCAGCAGCTTGGGTGGGGCTACCTACAATGAGCAGTTCTTC. It encodes CASSLGGATYNEQFF.